This TCR beta chain was identified during a study of blood T cell repertoires in COVID-19. Whole-study context: Material from acute and convalescent COVID-19 was sourced from the United States, Italy and Spain. T cells, B-cell-depleted T cells, or PBMCs provided the cDNA or gDNA that served as material.

Original data processing: Using reference gene primer amplification, nucleated cell counts were estimated. TCRdb's copy holds only in-frame clones and misses some; the assay was immunoSEQ multiplex PCR. D and trimming come from the DNA, and the V and J calls and clone size come from that table. This sample has hundreds of thousands of clones, with roughly 85% found just once. Remarks on this clone: The sample contains more than one DNA sequence encoding this CDR3.

Deletions cut 1 base from V and 4 bases from J, with 10 bases between. Germline V lookup: CDR1 KGHSH, CDR2 LQKENI. There are 14 residues in the CDR3. The source of this sequence is a human donor in a cohort sampled during active COVID-19. J is TRBJ1-1 and V is TRBV18; maybe TRBD1 (5 bases). What was sequenced was peripheral blood. The CDR3 coding sequence is TGTGCCAGCTCACCACAAGGGGCCGGCACTGAAGCTTTCTTT. Its translation: CASSPQGAGTEAFF.